The entry below describes one T cell receptor (beta chain). These data originate in a study of blood T cell repertoires in COVID-19. The method was immunoSEQ multiplex PCR; TCRdb's version includes in-frame clones alone and lacks a portion of them. The table includes 250,000 to 350,000 clones, about 92% detected once. Those enrolled, adults aged roughly 18 to 90 years, came from under 25 US areas. The CDR3 is 16 amino acids. Germline CDR1 reads LGHNA; CDR2 reads YSLEER. The germline V and J ends were trimmed by 0 bases and 2 bases, with 8 bases remaining between them. The chain joins TRBV4-3 to TRBJ1-6, with D perhaps matching TRBD1 (6 bases). The sequence derives from a woman aged 30 to 39 who had recovered from COVID-19. The sequencing sample was made of PBMCs or T cells enriched from blood (not recorded which). CDR3: CASSQDRGPYNSPLHF. The CDR3 DNA reads TGCGCCAGCAGCCAAGACAGGGGTCCCTATAATTCACCCCTCCACTTT.